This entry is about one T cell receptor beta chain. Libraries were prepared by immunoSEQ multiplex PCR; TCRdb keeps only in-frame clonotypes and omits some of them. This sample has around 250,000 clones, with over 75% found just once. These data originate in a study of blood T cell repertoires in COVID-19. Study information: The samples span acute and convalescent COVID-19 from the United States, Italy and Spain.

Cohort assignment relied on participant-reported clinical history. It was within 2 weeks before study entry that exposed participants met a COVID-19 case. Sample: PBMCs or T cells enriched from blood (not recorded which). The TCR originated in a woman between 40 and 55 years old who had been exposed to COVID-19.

CDR3 bases: TGTGCCATCAGTCAACAGGGGGCCGATCAGCCCCAGCATTTT. Amino acid sequence: CAISQQGADQPQHF. The chain uses TRBV10-3 and TRBJ1-5; 9 nucleotides match TRBD1. CDR1 is ENHRY, CDR2 SYGVKD, per germline. With V trimmed by 5 bases and J by 5 bases, 4 bases remained unmatched. This CDR3 contains 14 residues.